A single sample gave rise to the 25 T cell receptor beta chains below, sequenced in a study of OX40 agonist ivuxolimab in advanced cancers. Here immunoSEQ multiplex PCR was the method, and the copy in TCRdb shows in-frame clones only, minus some. The sample holds 150,000 to 180,000 clones, 85% to 95% seen once. The sequencing used CD4+ or CD8+ T cells sorted from blood, collected in a trial of the OX40 agonist ivuxolimab. The receptors originated from an adult with an advanced solid tumor such as melanoma, head and neck, liver or kidney cancer.

This chain connects TRBV23-1 to TRBJ1-5; 7 positions match TRBD1. TRBV23-1 is recorded as an ORF, its role being uncertain. This CDR3 is built from 17 residues. V was clipped by 4 bases and J by 8 bases; unmatched bases: 17. The CDR3 DNA follows: TGCGCCAGCAGTCCAATCGACGACAGGGAAGAAGTGGAGCCCCAGCATTTT. Its protein is CASSPIDDREEVEPQHF.

The genes are TRBV5-4 and TRBJ2-3, with 12 nucleotides matching TRBD2. Germline CDR1 is SGHNT and CDR2 is YYREEE (reference sequence). This CDR3 spans 17 amino acids. V shed 1 base and J 2 bases; nucleotides not matched to a gene: 5. CDR3 coding DNA: TGTGCCAGCAGCTTGTGGACTAGCGGGGCCCTCACAGATACGCAGTATTTT. This codes for CASSLWTSGALTDTQYF.

The chain recombines TRBV6-4 with TRBJ1-6; maybe TRBD1 (5 bases). Germline assignment: CDR1 MRHNA and CDR2 SNTAGT. This CDR3 is built from 13 residues. With 3 bases removed from V and 7 bases from J, the gap between germline ends came to 7 bases. The CDR3 bases are TGTGCCAGCAGTGAACAGGAGAATTCACCCCTCCACTTT. Translation gives CASSEQENSPLHF.

The sample holds a few counts of this clone. The J gene is TRBJ2-3, the V gene TRBV11-2, with 7 bases lining up with TRBD1. The CDR3 has 15 amino acids. Trimming at V came to 5 bases and at J to 4 bases, leaving 9 bases not matched to a gene. Germline CDR1 is SGHAT and CDR2 is FQNNGV. This CDR3 is CASSNEGARADTQYF. The CDR3 DNA reads as TGTGCCAGCAGCAACGAGGGGGCTCGGGCAGATACGCAGTATTTT.

This rearrangement joins TRBV6-6 to TRBJ2-1; 10 bases align to TRBD2. Germline V gene sequence: CDR1 MNHNY, CDR2 SVGAGI (reference sequence). The V and J ends lost 7 bases and 6 bases, in that order; junction bases with no gene match: 6. The CDR3 spans 14 residues. CDR3 nucleotides: TGTGCCAGCACCCAGCGGGAGGGCCCCAATGAGCAGTTCTTC. Translating it yields CASTQREGPNEQFF.

The rearrangement joins TRBV28 to TRBJ2-1; TRBD1 or TRBD2 may be the D gene (5 bases each). The CDR3 has 17 amino acids. V lost 1 base and J 0 bases, leaving 13 bases between the germline ends. The germline CDR1 and CDR2 sequences are MDHEN and SYDVKM. CDR3 in DNA: TGTGCCAGCAGTTTATCGATGGGGGTTAGCTCCTACAATGAGCAGTTCTTC. It is translated as CASSLSMGVSSYNEQFF.

This chain links TRBV6-1 with TRBJ2-5; D is perhaps TRBD2 (5 bases). The CDR3 contains 15 residues. Germline loops: CDR1 MNHNS, CDR2 SASEGT. With 0 bases removed from V and 5 bases from J, the gap between germline ends came to 13 bases. The CDR3 DNA follows: TGTGCCAGCAGTGAAGCAGCCAGGCGAGGGGAGACCCAGTACTTC. It translates to CASSEAARRGETQYF.

The genes are TRBV6-5 and TRBJ1-1; 7 bases match TRBD1. J gave up 6 bases and V 8 bases, and 3 bases lay outside the gene matches. The CDR3 totals 11 residues. Looked up from germline, CDR1 is MNHEY and CDR2 is SVGAGI. CDR3 nucleotides: TGTGCCAGCTCACAGGGGCCTGAAGCTTTCTTT. It codes for CASSQGPEAFF.

This clone came up once. At one of its ends the junction is not consistent with the germline gene, which may arise from a read error. The chain recombines TRBV5-1 with TRBJ1-6; possible D gene TRBD1, 5 bases. There are 14 residues in the CDR3. CDR1 and CDR2 from the germline V gene are SGHRS and YFSETQ. DNA of the CDR3: TGTGCCAGCAGCTTGGAGGGGTCTGGTTCACCCCTCCACTTT. Translating gives CASSLEGSGSPLHF.

V gene TRBV7-2 combines with J gene TRBJ1-2, with D unresolved. CDR1 and CDR2 from the germline V gene are SGHTA and FQGNSA. This CDR3 comprises 13 residues. V dropped 1 base and J dropped 5 bases, with 8 bases sitting between them. CDR3 sequence reads: CASSLGVGYGYTF. The CDR3 DNA reads as TGTGCCAGCAGCTTAGGGGTGGGTTATGGCTACACCTTC.

This chain connects TRBV5-4 to TRBJ2-7; D may match TRBD1 or TRBD2 (7 bases each). The V gene lost 4 bases and the J gene lost 1 base, with 15 bases spanning the gap. The V gene's germline CDR1 is SGHNT and CDR2 YYREEE (reference sequence). The CDR3 is made up of 15 amino acids. The CDR3 bases are TGTGCCAGCAGCCAGGGGGGGCAAGGATCCTACGAGCAGTACTTC. Translating it yields CASSQGGQGSYEQYF.

This sequence joins TRBV28 and TRBJ2-7, with D unclear. Germline CDR1 and CDR2: MDHEN and SYDVKM. V dropped 2 bases and J dropped 2 bases, with 4 bases sitting between them. The CDR3 is 12 amino acids. Written as DNA, the CDR3 is TGTGCCAGCAGTTTAGTGGCCTACGAGCAGTACTTC. This translates into CASSLVAYEQYF.

This clone was counted between two and nine times. V gene TRBV2 combines with J gene TRBJ2-7, with D maybe TRBD2 (6 bases). Germline lookup yields CDR1 SNHLY and CDR2 FYNNEI. This CDR3 is built from 14 residues. Trimming removed 6 bases from V and 6 bases from J, with 18 bases in between. CDR3 nucleotides: TGTGCCAGCAGCGCCGGGAGCCTTGGGGGCGAGCAGTACTTC. It encodes CASSAGSLGGEQYF. Full variable domain (remainder filled in from reference TRBV2 and TRBJ2-7): EPEVTQTPSHQVTQMGQEVILRCVPISNHLYFYWYRQILGQKVEFLVSFYNNEISEKSEIFDDQFSVERPDGSNFTLKIRSTKLEDSAMYFCASSAGSLGGEQYFGPGTRLTVT.

This chain links TRBV5-5 with TRBJ2-3; D unresolved. This CDR3 is 14 amino acids long. CDR1 and CDR2 (germline): SGHKS, YYEKEE (reference sequence). With 3 bases removed from V and 2 bases from J, the gap between germline ends came to 10 bases. The CDR3 protein is CASSSSVDTDTQYF. As DNA, the CDR3 is TGTGCCAGCAGCTCCTCGGTCGACACAGATACGCAGTATTTT.

The gene calls are TRBV10-3 and TRBJ1-2; D might be TRBD1 (6 bases). There are 18 residues in the CDR3. With 6 bases removed from V and 4 bases from J, the gap between germline ends came to 27 bases. CDR1 is ENHRY, CDR2 SYGVKD, per germline. CDR3 sequence (DNA): TGTGCCATCAGACCATCCGGGACACCCGCTACCTTTGGCTATGGCTACACCTTC. This codes for CAIRPSGTPATFGYGYTF.

About this clone: Mismatch with germline at one junction end may stem from a read error. The chain carries TRBV7-2 and TRBJ2-1, with a tentative D call TRBD1 (6 bases). This CDR3 has 13 amino acids. Per germline, CDR1 SGHTA and CDR2 FQGNSA. The CDR3 protein is CASSKHRDKEQFF. The CDR3 DNA reads TGTGCCAGCAGCAAGCACAGGGACAAAGAGCAGTTCTTC.

The J gene is TRBJ1-2, the V gene TRBV9; TRBD1 matches at 8 bases. In germline, CDR1 is SGDLS, CDR2 YYNGEE. There are 15 residues in the CDR3. V dropped 0 bases and J dropped 7; count of bases not matched to a gene: 8. The CDR3 sequence: CASSVEGQGAVGYTF. As DNA, the CDR3 is TGTGCCAGCAGCGTAGAGGGGCAGGGGGCTGTTGGCTACACCTTC.

This chain links TRBV6-5 with TRBJ2-7; TRBD2 aligns across 9 bases. CDR3 length: 15 residues. Germline loops: CDR1 MNHEY, CDR2 SVGAGI. The J segment lost 2 bases and the V segment lost 0 bases, leaving 2 bases of the junction unmatched. The CDR3 sequence is CASSYSASGAYEQYF. The CDR3 nucleotides read TGTGCCAGCAGTTACTCGGCTAGCGGGGCCTACGAGCAGTACTTC.

The chain combines TRBV19 with TRBJ2-2; D may be TRBD1 (6 bases). V was clipped by 5 bases and J by 3 bases, with 19 bases between them. This CDR3 has 17 residues. Per the germline V gene, CDR1 is LNHDA and CDR2 is SQIVND (reference sequence). The CDR3, as DNA: TGTGCCAGTAGTCCCCTTATGCGGCAGGGGTACACCGGGGAGCTGTTTTTT. Protein sequence: CASSPLMRQGYTGELFF.

V and J are TRBV27 and TRBJ1-2; TRBD1 is a possible D gene (6 bases). This CDR3 has 15 residues. CDR1 and CDR2 from the germline V gene are MNHEY and SMNVEV (reference sequence). Trimming took 1 base from V and 2 from J, leaving 11 bases between them. The CDR3 nucleotides read TGTGCCAGCAGTTTATTATGGGGGCGAAACTATGGCTACACCTTC. It codes for CASSLLWGRNYGYTF.

V gene TRBV7-9 combines with J gene TRBJ2-3; the D gene is possibly TRBD2 (7 bases). Germline V gives CDR1 SEHNR, CDR2 FQNEAQ (reference sequence). The CDR3 is 16 amino acids. The V end was cut by 2 bases, the J end by 0 bases, with 12 bases between. The CDR3 sequence: CASSLRGGGSTDTQYF. The CDR3 coding sequence is TGTGCCAGCAGCTTAAGAGGGGGAGGGAGCACAGATACGCAGTATTTT.

This chain joins TRBV23-1 and TRBJ2-7; 11 bases are a match to TRBD2. TRBV23-1 has ORF status, its function being uncertain. J lost 4 bases, V lost 5 bases, and 7 bases had no gene match. This CDR3 is built from 15 residues. CDR3 bases: TGCGCCAGCAGTGTAGCGGGAGGGCCTAGGTACGAGCAGTACTTC. It is translated as CASSVAGGPRYEQYF.

The gene calls are TRBV5-8 and TRBJ1-1; 7 nucleotides line up with TRBD1. V lost 2 bases, J lost 8 bases, and 6 bases stayed unmatched. Germline V gene data show CDR1 as SGHTS and CDR2 as YDEGEE. The CDR3 covers 13 residues. The CDR3 sequence: CASSLRQGGEAFF. For the CDR3, the DNA is TGTGCCAGCAGCTTACGTCAGGGGGGAGAAGCTTTCTTT.

This chain links TRBV6-5 with TRBJ2-7; D might be TRBD1 (5 bases). The V gene lost 3 bases and the J gene lost 3 bases, with 15 bases spanning the gap. The CDR3 contains 15 residues. The germline V gene encodes CDR1 MNHEY and CDR2 SVGAGI. The CDR3 loop is CASSYQGDTGYEQYF. In DNA, the CDR3 is TGTGCCAGCAGTTATCAGGGTGACACGGGCTACGAGCAGTACTTC.

The CDR3 DNA reads as TGTGCCAGCAGTTTATGGTCTAGCGGGATGAATAACAATGAGCAGTTCTTC. Protein sequence: CASSLWSSGMNNNEQFF. J is TRBJ2-1 and V is TRBV27, with 9 bases lining up with TRBD2. The germline V gene encodes CDR1 MNHEY and CDR2 SMNVEV (reference sequence). Germline trimming cut 1 base from V and 5 bases from J; bases unmatched to any gene: 9. CDR3 length: 17 residues.